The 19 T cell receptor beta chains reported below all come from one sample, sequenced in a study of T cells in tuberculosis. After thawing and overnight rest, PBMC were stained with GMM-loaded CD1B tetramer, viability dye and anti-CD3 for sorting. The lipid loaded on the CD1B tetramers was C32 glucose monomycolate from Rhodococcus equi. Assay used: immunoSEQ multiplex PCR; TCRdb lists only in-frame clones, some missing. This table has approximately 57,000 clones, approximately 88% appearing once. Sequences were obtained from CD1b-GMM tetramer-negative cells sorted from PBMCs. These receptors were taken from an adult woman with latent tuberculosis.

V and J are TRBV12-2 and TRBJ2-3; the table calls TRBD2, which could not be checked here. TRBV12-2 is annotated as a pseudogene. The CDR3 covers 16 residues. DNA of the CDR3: TGTGCAAGTCGCTGCCTAGCGGGACCGGGTGGAGATACGCAGTATTTT. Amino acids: CASRCLAGPGGDTQYF.

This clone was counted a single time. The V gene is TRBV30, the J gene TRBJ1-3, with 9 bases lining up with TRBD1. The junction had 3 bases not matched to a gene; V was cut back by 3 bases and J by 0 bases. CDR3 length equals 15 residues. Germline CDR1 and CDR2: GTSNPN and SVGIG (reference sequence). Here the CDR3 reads CAWSRTGDSGNTIYF. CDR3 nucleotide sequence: TGTGCCTGGAGCCGGACAGGGGACTCTGGAAACACCATATATTTT.

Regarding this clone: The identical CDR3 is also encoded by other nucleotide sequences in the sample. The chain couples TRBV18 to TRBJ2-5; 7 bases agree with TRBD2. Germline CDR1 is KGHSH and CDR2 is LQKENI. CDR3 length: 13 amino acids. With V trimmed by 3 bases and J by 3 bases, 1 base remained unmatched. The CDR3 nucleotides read TGTGCCAGCTCACCCGGGGGGAAAGAGACCCAGTACTTC. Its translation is CASSPGGKETQYF.

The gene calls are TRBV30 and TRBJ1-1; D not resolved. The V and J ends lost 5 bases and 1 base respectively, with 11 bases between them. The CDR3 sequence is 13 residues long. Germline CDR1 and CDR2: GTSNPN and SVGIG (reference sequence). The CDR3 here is CAWEVSWNTEAFF. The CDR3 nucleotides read TGTGCCTGGGAGGTTTCCTGGAACACTGAAGCTTTCTTT.

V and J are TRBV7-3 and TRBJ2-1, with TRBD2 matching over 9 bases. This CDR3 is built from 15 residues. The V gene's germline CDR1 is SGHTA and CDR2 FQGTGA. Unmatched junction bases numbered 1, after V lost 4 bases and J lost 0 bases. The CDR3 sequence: CASSYSGSSYNEQFF. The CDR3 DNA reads TGTGCCAGCAGCTATAGCGGGAGCTCCTACAATGAGCAGTTCTTC.

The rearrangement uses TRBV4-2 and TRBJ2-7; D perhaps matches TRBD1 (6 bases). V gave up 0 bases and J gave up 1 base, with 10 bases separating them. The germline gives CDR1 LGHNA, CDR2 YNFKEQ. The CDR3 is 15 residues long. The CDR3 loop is CASSQEDSESYEQYF. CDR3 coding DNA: TGTGCCAGCAGCCAAGAGGACAGTGAGTCCTACGAGCAGTACTTC.

This CDR3 reads CSARGRSEAFF. CDR3 DNA: TGCAGTGCCCGAGGGCGCAGTGAAGCTTTCTTT. V usage is TRBV20-1 and J usage is TRBJ1-1; the D is unclear. Looked up from germline, CDR1 is DFQATT and CDR2 is SNEGSKA (reference sequence). The V gene lost 6 bases and the J gene lost 7 bases, with 12 bases spanning the gap. CDR3 size: 11 residues.

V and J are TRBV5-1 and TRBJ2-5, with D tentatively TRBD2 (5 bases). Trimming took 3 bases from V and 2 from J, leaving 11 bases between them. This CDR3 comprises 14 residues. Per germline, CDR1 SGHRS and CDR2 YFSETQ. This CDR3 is CASSYGLGQETQYF. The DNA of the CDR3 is TGCGCCAGCAGCTACGGACTCGGTCAAGAGACCCAGTACTTC. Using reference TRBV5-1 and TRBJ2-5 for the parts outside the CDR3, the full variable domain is KAGVTQTPRYLIKTRGQQVTLSCSPISGHRSVSWYQQTPGQGLQFLFEYFSETQRNKGNFPGRFSGRQFSNSRSEMNVSTLELGDSALYLCASSYGLGQETQYFGPGTRLLVL.

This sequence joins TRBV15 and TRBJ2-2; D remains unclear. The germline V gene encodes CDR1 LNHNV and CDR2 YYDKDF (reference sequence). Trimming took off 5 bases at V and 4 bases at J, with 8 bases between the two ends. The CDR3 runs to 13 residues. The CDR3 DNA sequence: TGTGCCACCAGCCGCCGAGGCACCGGGGAGCTGTTTTTT. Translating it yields CATSRRGTGELFF.

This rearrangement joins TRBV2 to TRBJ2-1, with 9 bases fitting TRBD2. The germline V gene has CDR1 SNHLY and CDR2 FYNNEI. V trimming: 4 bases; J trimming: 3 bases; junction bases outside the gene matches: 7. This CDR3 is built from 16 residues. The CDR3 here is CASSVALAGFYNEQFF. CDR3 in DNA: TGTGCCAGCAGTGTAGCTCTAGCGGGATTCTACAATGAGCAGTTCTTC. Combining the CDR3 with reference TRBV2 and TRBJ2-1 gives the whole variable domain EPEVTQTPSHQVTQMGQEVILRCVPISNHLYFYWYRQILGQKVEFLVSFYNNEISEKSEIFDDQFSVERPDGSNFTLKIRSTKLEDSAMYFCASSVALAGFYNEQFFGPGTRLTVL.

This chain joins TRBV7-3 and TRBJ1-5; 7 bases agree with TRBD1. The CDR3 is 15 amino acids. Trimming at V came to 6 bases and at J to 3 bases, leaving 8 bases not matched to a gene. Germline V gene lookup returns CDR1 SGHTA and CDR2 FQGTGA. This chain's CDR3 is CASSKDRSYNQPQHF. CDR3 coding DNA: TGTGCCAGCAGTAAGGACAGGTCCTACAATCAGCCCCAGCATTTT.

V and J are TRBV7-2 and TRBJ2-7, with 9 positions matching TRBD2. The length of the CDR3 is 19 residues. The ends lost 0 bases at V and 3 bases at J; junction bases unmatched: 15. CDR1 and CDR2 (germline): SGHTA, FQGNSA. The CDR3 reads CASSLAVLAGQNYYYEQYF. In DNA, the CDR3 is TGTGCCAGCAGCTTAGCAGTACTAGCGGGTCAGAATTATTACTACGAGCAGTACTTC. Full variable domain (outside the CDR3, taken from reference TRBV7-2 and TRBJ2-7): GAGVSQSPSNKVTEKGKDVELRCDPISGHTALYWYRQSLGQGLEFLIYFQGNSAPDKSGLPSDRFSAERTGGSVSTLTIQRTQQEDSAVYLCASSLAVLAGQNYYYEQYFGPGTRLTVT.

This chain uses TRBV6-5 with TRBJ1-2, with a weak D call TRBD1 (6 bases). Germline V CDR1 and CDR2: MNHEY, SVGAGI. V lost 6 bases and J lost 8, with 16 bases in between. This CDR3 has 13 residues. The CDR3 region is CASRIGQRSGYTF. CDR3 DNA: TGTGCCAGCAGAATTGGACAGAGGAGCGGCTACACCTTC.

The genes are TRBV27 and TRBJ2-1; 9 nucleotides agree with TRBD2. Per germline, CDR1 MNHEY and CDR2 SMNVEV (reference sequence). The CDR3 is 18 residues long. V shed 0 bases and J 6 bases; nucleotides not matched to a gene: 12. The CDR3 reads CASSLSGVGLATLNEQFF. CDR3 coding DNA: TGTGCCAGCAGTTTATCAGGAGTCGGACTAGCGACACTCAATGAGCAGTTCTTC.

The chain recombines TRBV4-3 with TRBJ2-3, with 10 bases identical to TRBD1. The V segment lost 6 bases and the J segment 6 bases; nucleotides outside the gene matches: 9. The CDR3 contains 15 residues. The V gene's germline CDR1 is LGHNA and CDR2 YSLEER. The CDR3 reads CASRSGTGDADTQYF. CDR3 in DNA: TGCGCCAGCAGATCCGGGACAGGGGACGCGGATACGCAGTATTTT.

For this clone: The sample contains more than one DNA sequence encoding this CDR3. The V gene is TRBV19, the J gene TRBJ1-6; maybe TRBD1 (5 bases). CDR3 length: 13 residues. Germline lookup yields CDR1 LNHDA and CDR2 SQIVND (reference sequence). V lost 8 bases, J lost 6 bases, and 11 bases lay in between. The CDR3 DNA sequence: TGTGCCAGTCGGGGGAGGGCTAATTCACCCCTCCACTTT. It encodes CASRGRANSPLHF.

The CDR3 spells CASSQGGGYTGELFF. In DNA, the CDR3 is TGCGCCAGCAGCCAAGGCGGGGGGTACACCGGGGAGCTGTTTTTT. This rearrangement joins TRBV4-1 to TRBJ2-2; 8 positions match TRBD2. Germline V gives CDR1 MGHRA, CDR2 YSYEKL. This CDR3 is built from 15 residues. Trimming removed 1 base from V and 3 bases from J; junction bases left unmatched: 1.

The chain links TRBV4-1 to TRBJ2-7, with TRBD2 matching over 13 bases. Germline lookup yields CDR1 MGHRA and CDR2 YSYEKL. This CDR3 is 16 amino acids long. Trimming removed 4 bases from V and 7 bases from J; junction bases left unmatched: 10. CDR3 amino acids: CASSPLLGLAGMEQYF. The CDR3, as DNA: TGCGCCAGCAGCCCTTTACTGGGACTAGCGGGGATGGAGCAGTACTTC.

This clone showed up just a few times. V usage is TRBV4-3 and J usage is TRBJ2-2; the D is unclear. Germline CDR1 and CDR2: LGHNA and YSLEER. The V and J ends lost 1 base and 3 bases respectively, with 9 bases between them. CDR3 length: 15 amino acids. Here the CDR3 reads CASSQVQVDTGELFF. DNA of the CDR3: TGCGCCAGCAGCCAAGTTCAGGTCGACACCGGGGAGCTGTTTTTT.